Reported below is one TCR beta chain. This entry is derived from a study of blood T cell repertoires in COVID-19. Trimming cost V 4 bases and J 0 bases, with 14 bases left between them. The CDR3 has 16 residues. Germline V gene data show CDR1 as SGHDT and CDR2 as YYEEEE. Only in-frame clones appear in the TCRdb table, and some are missing; sequencing was by immunoSEQ multiplex PCR. The sample has about 66,000 clones, over 80% seen once. The sequencing sample was made of peripheral blood. This TCR was sampled from a human donor in a cohort sampled during active COVID-19. The chain recombines TRBV5-6 with TRBJ1-3; no clear D gene. The CDR3 sequence: CASSTRWLLSGNTIYF. DNA of the CDR3: TGTGCCAGCAGCACGAGGTGGCTGCTCTCTGGAAACACCATATATTTT.